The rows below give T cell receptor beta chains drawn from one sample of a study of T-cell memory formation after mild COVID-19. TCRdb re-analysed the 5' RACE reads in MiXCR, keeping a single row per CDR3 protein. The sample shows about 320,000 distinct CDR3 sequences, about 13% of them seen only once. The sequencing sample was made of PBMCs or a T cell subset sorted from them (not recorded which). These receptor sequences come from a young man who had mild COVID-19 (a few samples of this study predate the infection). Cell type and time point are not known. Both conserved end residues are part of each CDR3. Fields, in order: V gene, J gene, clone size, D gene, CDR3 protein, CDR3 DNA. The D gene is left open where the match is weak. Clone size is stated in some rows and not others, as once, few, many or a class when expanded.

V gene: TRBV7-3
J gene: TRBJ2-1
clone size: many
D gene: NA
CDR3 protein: CASSQGGSYNEQFF
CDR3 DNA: TGTGCCAGCAGCCAGGGCGGCTCCTACAATGAGCAGTTCTTC

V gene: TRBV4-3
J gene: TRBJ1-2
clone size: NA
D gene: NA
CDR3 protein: CASSQDQDMWGYGYTF
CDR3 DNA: TGCGCCAGCAGCCAAGACCAGGACATGTGGGGCTATGGCTACACCTTC

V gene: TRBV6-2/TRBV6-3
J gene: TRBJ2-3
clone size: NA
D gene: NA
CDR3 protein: CASSYGGGGDTQYF
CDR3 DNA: TGTGCCAGCAGTTACGGAGGGGGCGGCGATACGCAGTATTTT

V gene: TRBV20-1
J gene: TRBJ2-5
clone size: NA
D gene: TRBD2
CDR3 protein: CSARVPGGGADETQYF
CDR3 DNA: TGCAGTGCTAGAGTTCCGGGCGGGGGGGCCGACGAGACCCAGTACTTC

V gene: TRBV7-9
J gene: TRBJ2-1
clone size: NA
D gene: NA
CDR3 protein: CASSGIYNEQFF
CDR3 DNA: TGTGCCAGCAGCGGGATTTACAATGAGCAGTTCTTC

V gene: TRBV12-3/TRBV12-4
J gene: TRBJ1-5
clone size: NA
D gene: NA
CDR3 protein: CASSSVGGRIQPQHF
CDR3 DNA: TGTGCCAGCAGTAGTGTTGGGGGGCGTATTCAGCCCCAGCATTTT

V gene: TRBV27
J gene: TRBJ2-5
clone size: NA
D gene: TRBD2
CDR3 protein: CASSLGQRGATETQYF
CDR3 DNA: TGTGCCAGCAGTTTAGGACAGCGGGGGGCCACGGAGACCCAGTACTTC

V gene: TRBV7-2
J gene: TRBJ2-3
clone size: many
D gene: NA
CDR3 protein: CASSLAGVDTQYF
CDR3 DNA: TGTGCCAGCAGCTTAGCGGGGGTAGATACGCAGTATTTT

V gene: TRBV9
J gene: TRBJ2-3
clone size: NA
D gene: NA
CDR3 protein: CASSVAGSIRADTQYF
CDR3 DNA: TGTGCCAGCAGCGTAGCCGGGTCCATAAGGGCAGATACGCAGTATTTT

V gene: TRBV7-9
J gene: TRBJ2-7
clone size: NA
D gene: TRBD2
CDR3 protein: CASSSPVGGVTYEQYF
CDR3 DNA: TGTGCCAGCAGCTCCCCGGTCGGGGGGGTTACCTACGAGCAGTACTTC

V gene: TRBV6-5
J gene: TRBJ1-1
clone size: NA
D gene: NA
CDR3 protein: CASSYGRDTEAFF
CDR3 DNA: TGTGCCAGCAGTTACGGCAGGGACACTGAAGCTTTCTTT

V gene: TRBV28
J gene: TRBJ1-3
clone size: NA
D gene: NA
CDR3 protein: CASSLQGNTIYF
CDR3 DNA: TGTGCCAGCAGTCTTCAGGGAAACACCATATATTTT

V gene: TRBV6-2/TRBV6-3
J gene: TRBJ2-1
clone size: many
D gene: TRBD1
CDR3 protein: CASSSRQGNEQFF
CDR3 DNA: TGTGCCAGCAGCTCCCGACAGGGGAATGAGCAGTTCTTC

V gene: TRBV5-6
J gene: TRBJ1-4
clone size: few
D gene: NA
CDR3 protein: CASSAYRLSTNEKLFF
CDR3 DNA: TGTGCCAGCAGCGCTTACAGGCTTTCAACTAATGAAAAACTGTTTTTT

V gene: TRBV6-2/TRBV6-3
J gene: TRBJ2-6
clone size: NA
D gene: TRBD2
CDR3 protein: CASSSGGWPGANVLTF
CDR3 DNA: TGTGCCAGTAGCAGCGGGGGCTGGCCCGGGGCCAACGTCCTGACTTTC

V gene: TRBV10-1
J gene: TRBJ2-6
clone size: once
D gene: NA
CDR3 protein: CASSELGPSGANVLTF
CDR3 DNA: TGCGCCAGCAGTGAGTTGGGGCCCTCTGGGGCCAACGTCCTGACTTTC

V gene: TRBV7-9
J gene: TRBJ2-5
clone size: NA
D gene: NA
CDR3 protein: CASRLRGETQYF
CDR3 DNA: TGTGCCAGCAGACTCAGGGGTGAGACCCAGTACTTC

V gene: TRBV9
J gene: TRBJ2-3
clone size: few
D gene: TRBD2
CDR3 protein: CASSVSTSGPTDTQYF
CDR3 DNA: TGTGCCAGCAGCGTAAGCACTAGCGGGCCCACAGATACGCAGTATTTT

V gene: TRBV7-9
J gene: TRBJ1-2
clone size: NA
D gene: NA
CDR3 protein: CASSLGRLSGGYTF
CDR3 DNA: TGTGCCAGCAGCTTAGGGCGATTGAGTGGAGGCTACACCTTC

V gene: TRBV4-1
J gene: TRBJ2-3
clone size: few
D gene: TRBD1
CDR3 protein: CASSQGHPGQGVSDTQYF
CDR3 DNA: TGCGCCAGCAGCCAAGGGCACCCGGGACAGGGGGTTTCAGATACGCAGTATTTT

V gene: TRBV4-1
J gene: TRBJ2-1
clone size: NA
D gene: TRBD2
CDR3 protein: CASSQEKGLAGNEQFF
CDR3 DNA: TGCGCCAGCAGCCAAGAAAAGGGACTAGCGGGTAATGAGCAGTTCTTC

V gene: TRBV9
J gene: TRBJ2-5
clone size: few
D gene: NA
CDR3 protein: CASSVYGGRETQYF
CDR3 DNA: TGTGCCAGCAGCGTCTACGGGGGCCGAGAGACCCAGTACTTC

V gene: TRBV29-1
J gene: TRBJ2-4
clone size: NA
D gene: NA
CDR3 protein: CSAGGNIQYF
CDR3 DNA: TGCAGCGCCGGAGGGAACATTCAGTACTTC

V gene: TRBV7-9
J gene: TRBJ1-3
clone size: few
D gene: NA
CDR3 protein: CASSYTASGNTIYF
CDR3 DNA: TGTGCCAGCAGCTATACAGCCTCTGGAAACACCATATATTTT

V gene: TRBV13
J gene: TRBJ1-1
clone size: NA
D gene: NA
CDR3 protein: CASSSTEGPGDTEAFF
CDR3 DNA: TGTGCCAGCAGCTCGACGGAGGGGCCCGGGGACACTGAAGCTTTCTTT

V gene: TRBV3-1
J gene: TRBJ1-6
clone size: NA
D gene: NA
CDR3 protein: CASSQARRDSPLHF
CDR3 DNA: TGTGCCAGCAGCCAAGCCCGGAGGGATTCACCCCTCCACTTT

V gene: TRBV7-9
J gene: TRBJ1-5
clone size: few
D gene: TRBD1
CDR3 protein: CASSLGQGMQPQHF
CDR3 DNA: TGTGCCAGCAGCTTAGGACAGGGGATGCAGCCCCAGCATTTT

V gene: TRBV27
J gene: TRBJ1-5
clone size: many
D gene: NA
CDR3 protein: CASSLGRYQPQHF
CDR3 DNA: TGTGCCAGCAGTTTAGGACGGTACCAGCCCCAGCATTTT

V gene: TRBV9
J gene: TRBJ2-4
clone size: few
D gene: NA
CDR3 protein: CASSVGGAHNVIQYF
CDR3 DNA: TGTGCCAGCAGCGTAGGAGGAGCTCACAACGTCATTCAGTACTTC

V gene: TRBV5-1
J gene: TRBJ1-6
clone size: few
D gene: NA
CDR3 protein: CASSLLSVGDSPLHF
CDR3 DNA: TGCGCCAGCAGCTTGTTATCGGTGGGGGATTCACCCCTCCACTTT

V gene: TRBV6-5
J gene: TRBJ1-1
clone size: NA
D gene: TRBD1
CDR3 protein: CASFHRGDAEAFF
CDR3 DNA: TGTGCCAGCTTCCACAGGGGAGACGCTGAAGCTTTCTTT

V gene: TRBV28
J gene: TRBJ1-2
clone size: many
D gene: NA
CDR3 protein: CASSVSGSGYTF
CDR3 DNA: TGTGCCAGCAGTGTCTCAGGATCTGGCTACACCTTC

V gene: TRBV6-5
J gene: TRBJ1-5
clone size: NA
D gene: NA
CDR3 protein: CASSINRAHQPQHF
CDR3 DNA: TGTGCCAGCAGCATTAACAGGGCGCATCAGCCCCAGCATTTT

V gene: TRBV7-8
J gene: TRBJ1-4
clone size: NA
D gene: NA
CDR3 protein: CASSPRGGASEKLFF
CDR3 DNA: TGTGCCAGCAGCCCCCGAGGGGGGGCATCAGAAAAACTGTTTTTT

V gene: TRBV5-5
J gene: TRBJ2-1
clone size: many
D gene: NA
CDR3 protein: CASSFRDGRYNEQFF
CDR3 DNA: TGTGCCAGCAGCTTCCGGGACGGAAGATACAATGAGCAGTTCTTC

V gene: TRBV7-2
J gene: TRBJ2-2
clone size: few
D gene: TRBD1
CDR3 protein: CASSADRAGTGELFF
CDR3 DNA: TGTGCCAGCAGCGCGGACAGGGCTGGGACCGGGGAGCTGTTTTTT

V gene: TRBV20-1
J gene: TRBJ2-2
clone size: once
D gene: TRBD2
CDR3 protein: CSATRAGRMKNTGELFF
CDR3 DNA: TGCAGTGCTACCAGAGCGGGACGGATGAAGAACACCGGGGAGCTGTTTTTT

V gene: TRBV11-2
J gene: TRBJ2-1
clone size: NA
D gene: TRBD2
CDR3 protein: CASSLLAGGYTEQFF
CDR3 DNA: TGTGCCAGCAGCTTATTAGCGGGGGGGTATACTGAGCAGTTCTTC

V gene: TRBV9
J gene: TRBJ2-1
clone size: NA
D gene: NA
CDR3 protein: CASSVATHNEQFF
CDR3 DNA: TGTGCCAGCAGCGTAGCTACCCACAATGAGCAGTTCTTC

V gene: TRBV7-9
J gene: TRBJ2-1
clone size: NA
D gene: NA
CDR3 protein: CASRGERDEQFF
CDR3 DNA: TGTGCCAGCAGGGGGGAAAGGGATGAGCAGTTCTTC

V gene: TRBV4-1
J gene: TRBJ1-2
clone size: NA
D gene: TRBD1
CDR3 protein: CASSRTGGMGGYTF
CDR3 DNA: TGCGCCAGCAGCCGGACAGGGGGCATGGGTGGCTACACCTTC

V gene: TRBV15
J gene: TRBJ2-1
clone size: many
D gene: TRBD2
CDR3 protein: CATSRDPGGLSYNEQFF
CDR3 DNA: TGTGCCACCAGCAGAGATCCGGGGGGGCTCTCCTACAATGAGCAGTTCTTC

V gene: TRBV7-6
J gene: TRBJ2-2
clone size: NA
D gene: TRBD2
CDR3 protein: CASTAPERGGTGELFF
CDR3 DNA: TGTGCCAGCACTGCTCCTGAAAGGGGAGGGACCGGGGAGCTGTTTTTT